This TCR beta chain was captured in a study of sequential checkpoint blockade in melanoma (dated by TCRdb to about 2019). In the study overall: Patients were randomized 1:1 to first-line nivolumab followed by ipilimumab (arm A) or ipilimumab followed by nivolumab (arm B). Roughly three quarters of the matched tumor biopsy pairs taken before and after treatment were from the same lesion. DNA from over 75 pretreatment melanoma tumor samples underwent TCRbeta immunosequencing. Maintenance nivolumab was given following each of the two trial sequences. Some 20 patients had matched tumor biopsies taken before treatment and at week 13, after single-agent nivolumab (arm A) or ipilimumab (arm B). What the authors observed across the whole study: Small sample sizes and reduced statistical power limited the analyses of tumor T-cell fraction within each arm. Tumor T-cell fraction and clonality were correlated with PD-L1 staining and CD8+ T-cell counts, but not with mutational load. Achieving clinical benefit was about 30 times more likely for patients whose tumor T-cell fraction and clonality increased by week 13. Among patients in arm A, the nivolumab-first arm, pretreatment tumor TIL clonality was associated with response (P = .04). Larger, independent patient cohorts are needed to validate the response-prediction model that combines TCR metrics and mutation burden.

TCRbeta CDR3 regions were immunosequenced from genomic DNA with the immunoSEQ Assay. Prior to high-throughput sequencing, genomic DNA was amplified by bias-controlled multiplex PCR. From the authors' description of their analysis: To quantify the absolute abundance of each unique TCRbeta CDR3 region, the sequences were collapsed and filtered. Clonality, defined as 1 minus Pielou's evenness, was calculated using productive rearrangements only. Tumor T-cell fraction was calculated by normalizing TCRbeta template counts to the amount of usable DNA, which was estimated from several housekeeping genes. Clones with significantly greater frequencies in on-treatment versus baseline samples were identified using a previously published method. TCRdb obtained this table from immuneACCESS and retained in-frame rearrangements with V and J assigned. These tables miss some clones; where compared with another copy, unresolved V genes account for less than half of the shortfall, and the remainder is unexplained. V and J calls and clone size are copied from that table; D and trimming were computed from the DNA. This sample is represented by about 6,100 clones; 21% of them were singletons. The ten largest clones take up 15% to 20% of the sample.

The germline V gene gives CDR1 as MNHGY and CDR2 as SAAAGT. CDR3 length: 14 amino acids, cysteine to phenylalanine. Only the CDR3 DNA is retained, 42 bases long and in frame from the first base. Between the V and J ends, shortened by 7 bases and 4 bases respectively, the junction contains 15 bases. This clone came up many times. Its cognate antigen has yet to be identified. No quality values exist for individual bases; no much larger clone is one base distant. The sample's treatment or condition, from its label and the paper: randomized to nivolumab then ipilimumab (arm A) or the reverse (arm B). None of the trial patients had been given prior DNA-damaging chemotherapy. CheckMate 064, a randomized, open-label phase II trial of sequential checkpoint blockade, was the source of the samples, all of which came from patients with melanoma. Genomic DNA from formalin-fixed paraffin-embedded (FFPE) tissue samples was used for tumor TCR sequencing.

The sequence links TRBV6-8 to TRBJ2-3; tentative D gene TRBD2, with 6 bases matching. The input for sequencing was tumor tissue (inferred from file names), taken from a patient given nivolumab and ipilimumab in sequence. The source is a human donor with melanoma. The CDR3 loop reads CASTPTWRADTQYF. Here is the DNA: TGTGCCAGCACCCCCACGTGGAGGGCAGATACGCAGTATTTT.